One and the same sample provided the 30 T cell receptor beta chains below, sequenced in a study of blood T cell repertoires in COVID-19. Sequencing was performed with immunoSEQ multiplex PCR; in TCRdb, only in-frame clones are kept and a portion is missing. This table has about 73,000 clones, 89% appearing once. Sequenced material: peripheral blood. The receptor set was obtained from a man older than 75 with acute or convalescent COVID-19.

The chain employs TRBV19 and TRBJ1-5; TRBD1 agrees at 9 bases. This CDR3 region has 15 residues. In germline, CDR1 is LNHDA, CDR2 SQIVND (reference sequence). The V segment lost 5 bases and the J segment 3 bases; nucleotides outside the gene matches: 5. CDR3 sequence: CASSSRDRDNQPQHF. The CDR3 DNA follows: TGTGCCAGTAGTTCACGGGACAGGGACAATCAGCCCCAGCATTTT.

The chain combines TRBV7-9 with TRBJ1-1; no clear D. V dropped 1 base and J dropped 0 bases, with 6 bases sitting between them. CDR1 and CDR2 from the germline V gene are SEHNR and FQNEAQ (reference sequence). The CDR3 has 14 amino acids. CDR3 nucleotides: TGTGCCAGCAGCTTAGGGCCCATGAACACTGAAGCTTTCTTT. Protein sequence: CASSLGPMNTEAFF.

CDR3 loop: CASSLTSGRAYEQYF. DNA of the CDR3: TGTGCCAGCAGCTTAACTAGCGGGAGGGCCTACGAGCAGTACTTC. This rearrangement joins TRBV5-4 to TRBJ2-7; 13 nucleotides match TRBD2. CDR1 and CDR2 from the germline V gene are SGHNT and YYREEE (reference sequence). V was pared by 2 bases and J by 2 bases, with 1 base of the junction left unmatched. CDR3 length equals 15 residues.

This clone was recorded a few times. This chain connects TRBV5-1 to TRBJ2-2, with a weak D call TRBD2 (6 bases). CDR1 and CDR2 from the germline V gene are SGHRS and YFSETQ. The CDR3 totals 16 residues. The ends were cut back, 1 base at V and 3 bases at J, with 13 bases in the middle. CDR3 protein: CASSLLAGSYTGELFF. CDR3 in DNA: TGCGCCAGCAGCTTGTTGGCGGGAAGCTACACCGGGGAGCTGTTTTTT. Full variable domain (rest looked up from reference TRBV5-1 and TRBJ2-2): KAGVTQTPRYLIKTRGQQVTLSCSPISGHRSVSWYQQTPGQGLQFLFEYFSETQRNKGNFPGRFSGRQFSNSRSEMNVSTLELGDSALYLCASSLLAGSYTGELFFGEGSRLTVL.

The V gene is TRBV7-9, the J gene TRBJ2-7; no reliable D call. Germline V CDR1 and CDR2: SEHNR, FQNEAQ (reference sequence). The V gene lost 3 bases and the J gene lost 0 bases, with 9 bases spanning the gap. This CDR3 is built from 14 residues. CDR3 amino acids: CASSLGSVSYEQYF. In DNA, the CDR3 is TGTGCCAGCAGCTTGGGCTCCGTCTCCTACGAGCAGTACTTC.

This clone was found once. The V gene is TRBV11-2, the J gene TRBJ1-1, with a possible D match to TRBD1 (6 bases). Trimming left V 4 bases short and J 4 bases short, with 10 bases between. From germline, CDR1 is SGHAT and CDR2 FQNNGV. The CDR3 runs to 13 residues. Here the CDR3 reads CASSYSGATEAFF. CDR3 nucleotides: TGTGCCAGCAGCTACTCAGGGGCCACTGAAGCTTTCTTT.

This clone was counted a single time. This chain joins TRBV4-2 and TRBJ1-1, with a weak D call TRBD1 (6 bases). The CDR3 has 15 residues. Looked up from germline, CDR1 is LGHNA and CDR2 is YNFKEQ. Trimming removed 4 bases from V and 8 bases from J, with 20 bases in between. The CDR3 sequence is CASSPFWDTSPEAFF. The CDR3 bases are TGTGCCAGCAGCCCATTCTGGGACACCTCTCCGGAAGCTTTCTTT.

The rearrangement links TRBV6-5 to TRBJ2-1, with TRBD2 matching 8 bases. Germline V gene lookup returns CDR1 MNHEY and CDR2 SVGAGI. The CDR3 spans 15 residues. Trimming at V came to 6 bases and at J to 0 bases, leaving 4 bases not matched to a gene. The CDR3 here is CASRHTSGSYNEQFF. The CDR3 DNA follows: TGTGCCAGCAGACATACTAGCGGCTCCTACAATGAGCAGTTCTTC.

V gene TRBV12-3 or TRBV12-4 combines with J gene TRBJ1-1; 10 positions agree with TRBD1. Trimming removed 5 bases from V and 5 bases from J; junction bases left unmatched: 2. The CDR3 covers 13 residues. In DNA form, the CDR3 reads TGTGCCAGCAGTGGGACAGGGGAAACTGAAGCTTTCTTT. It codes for CASSGTGETEAFF.

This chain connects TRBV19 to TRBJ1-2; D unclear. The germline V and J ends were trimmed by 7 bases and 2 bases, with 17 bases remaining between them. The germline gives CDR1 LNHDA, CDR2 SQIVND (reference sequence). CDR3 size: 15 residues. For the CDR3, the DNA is TGTGCCAGTAACTACGCCCCCAACACAAACTATGGCTACACCTTC. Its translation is CASNYAPNTNYGYTF.

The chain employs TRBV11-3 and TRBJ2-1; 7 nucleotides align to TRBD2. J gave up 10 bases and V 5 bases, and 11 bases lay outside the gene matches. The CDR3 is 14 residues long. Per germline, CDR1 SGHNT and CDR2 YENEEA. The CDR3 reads CASSGGGSSQEQFF. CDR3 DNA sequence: TGTGCCAGCAGCGGAGGCGGGAGTTCCCAAGAGCAGTTCTTC.

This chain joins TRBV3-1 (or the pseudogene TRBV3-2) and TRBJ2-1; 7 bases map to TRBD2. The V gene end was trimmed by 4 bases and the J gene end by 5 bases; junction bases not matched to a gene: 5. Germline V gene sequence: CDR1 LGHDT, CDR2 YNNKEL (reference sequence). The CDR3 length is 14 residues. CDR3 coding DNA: TGTGCCAGCAGCCCGGGACTAAACCACAATGAGCAGTTCTTC. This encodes CASSPGLNHNEQFF.

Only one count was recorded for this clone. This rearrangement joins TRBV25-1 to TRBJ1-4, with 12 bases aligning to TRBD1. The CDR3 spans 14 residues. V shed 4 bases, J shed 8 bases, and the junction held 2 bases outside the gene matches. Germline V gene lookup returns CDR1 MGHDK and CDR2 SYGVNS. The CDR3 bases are TGTGCCAGCAGTGTAGGGACAGGGGGCGAAAAACTGTTTTTT. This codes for CASSVGTGGEKLFF.

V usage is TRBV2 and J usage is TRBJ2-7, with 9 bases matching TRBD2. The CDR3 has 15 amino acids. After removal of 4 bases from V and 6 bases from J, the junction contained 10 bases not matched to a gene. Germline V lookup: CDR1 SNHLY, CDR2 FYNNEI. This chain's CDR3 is CASSVRLAAHSEQYF. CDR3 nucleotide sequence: TGTGCCAGCAGTGTACGACTAGCGGCCCATAGCGAGCAGTACTTC.

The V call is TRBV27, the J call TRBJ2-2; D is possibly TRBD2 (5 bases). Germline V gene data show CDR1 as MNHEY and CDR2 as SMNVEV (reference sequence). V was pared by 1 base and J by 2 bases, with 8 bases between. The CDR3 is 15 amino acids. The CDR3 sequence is CASSLLGRNTGELFF. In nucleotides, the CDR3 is TGTGCCAGCAGTTTATTGGGGAGAAACACCGGGGAGCTGTTTTTT.

This CDR3 reads CASSSSFDTQYF. The CDR3 DNA reads TGTGCCAGCAGCTCTAGCTTCGATACGCAGTATTTT. J is TRBJ2-3 and V is TRBV12-3 or TRBV12-4, with TRBD2 as a possible D gene (5 bases). Trimming took 6 bases from V and 6 from J, leaving 10 bases between them. The CDR3 sequence is 12 residues long.

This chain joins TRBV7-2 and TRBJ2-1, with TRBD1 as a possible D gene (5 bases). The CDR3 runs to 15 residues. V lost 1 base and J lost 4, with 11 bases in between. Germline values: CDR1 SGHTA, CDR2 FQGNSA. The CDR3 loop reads CASSLEGARYNEQFF. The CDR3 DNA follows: TGTGCCAGCAGCTTAGAAGGGGCCAGATACAATGAGCAGTTCTTC.

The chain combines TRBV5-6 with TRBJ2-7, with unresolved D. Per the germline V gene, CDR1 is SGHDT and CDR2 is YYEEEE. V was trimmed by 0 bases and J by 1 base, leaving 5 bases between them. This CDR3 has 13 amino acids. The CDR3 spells CASSLAQSYEQYF. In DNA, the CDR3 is TGTGCCAGCAGCTTGGCCCAGTCCTACGAGCAGTACTTC.

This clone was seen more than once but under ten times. CDR3 loop: CASSWRGTGYSYNSPLHF. The CDR3 DNA is TGTGCCAGCAGCTGGCGGGGGACAGGATACTCCTATAATTCACCCCTCCACTTT. The chain carries TRBV5-6 and TRBJ1-6; TRBD1 aligns across 8 bases. Germline CDR1 is SGHDT and CDR2 is YYEEEE. Trimming at V came to 3 bases and at J to 0 bases, leaving 8 bases not matched to a gene. The CDR3 runs 18 residues.

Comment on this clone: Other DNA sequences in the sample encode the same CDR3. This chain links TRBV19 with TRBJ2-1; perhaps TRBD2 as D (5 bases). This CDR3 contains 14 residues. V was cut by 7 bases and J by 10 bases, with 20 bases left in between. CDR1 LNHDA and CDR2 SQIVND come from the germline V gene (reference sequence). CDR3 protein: CASIGERPLREQFF. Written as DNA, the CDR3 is TGTGCCAGTATCGGGGAAAGGCCTTTAAGAGAGCAGTTCTTC.

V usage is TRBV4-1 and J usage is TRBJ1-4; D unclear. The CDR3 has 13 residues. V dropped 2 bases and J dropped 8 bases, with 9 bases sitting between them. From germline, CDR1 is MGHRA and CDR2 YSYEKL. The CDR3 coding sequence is TGCGCCAGCAGCCAACCTCCGGGGGAAAAACTGTTTTTT. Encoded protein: CASSQPPGEKLFF.

CDR3 sequence: CASSPTPMNTEAFF. The CDR3 bases are TGTGCCAGCAGTCCGACTCCAATGAACACTGAAGCTTTCTTT. The rearrangement joins TRBV5-8 to TRBJ1-1; unclear D gene. The germline V gene has CDR1 SGHTS and CDR2 YDEGEE. This CDR3 has 14 residues. The ends were cut back, 5 bases at V and 0 bases at J, with 11 bases in the middle.

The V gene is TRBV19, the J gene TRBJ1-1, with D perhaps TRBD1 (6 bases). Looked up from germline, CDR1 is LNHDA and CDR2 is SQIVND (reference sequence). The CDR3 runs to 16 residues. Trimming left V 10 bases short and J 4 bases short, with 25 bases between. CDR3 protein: CATSRGGGERITEAFF. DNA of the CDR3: TGTGCCACCTCGAGGGGGGGCGGGGAAAGGATCACTGAAGCTTTCTTT.

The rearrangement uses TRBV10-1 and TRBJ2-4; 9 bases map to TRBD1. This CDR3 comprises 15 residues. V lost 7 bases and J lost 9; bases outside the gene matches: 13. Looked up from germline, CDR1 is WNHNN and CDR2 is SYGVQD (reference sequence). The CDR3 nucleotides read TGCGCCAGCATTCCGCGGGGACAGGGAGCGGGCATTCAGTACTTC. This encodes CASIPRGQGAGIQYF.

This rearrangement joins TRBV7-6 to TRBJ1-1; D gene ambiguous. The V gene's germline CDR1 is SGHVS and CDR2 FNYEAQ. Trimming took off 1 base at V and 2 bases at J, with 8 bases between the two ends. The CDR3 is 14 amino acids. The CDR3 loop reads CASSLVGPNTEAFF. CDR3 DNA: TGTGCCAGCAGCTTAGTTGGCCCAAACACTGAAGCTTTCTTT. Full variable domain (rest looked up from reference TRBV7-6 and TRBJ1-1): GAGVSQSPRYKVTKRGQDVALRCDPISGHVSLYWYRQALGQGPEFLTYFNYEAQQDKSGLPNDRFSAERPEGSISTLTIQRTEQRDSAMYRCASSLVGPNTEAFFGQGTRLTVV.

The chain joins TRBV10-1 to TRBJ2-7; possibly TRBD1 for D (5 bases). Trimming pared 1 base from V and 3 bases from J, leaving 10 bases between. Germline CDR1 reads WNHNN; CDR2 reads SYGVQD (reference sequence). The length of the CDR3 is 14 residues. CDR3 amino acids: CASSEYPGFYEQYF. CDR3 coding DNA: TGCGCCAGCAGTGAGTACCCAGGGTTCTACGAGCAGTACTTC.

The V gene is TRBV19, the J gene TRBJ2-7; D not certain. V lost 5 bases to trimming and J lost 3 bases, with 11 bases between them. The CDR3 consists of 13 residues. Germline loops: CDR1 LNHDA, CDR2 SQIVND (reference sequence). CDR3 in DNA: TGTGCCAGTAGTCCCCAGAATTTCTACGAGCAGTACTTC. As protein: CASSPQNFYEQYF.

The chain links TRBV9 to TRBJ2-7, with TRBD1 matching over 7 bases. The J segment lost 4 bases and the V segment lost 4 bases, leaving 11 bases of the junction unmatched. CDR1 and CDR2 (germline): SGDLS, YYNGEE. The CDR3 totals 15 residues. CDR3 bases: TGTGCCAGCAGCCCCCAGACAGGGAGTGGGTACGAGCAGTACTTC. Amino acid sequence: CASSPQTGSGYEQYF.

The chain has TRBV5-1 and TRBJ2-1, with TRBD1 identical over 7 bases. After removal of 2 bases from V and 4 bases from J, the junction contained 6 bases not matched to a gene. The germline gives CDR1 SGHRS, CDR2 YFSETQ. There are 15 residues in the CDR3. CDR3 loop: CASSLADRAYNEQFF. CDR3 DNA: TGCGCCAGCAGCTTAGCCGACAGGGCGTACAATGAGCAGTTCTTC.

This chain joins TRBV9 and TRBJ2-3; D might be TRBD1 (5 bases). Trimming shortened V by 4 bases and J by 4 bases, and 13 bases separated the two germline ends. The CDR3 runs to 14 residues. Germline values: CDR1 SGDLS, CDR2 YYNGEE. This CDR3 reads CASSFRQTPDTQYF. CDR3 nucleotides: TGTGCCAGCAGCTTCAGACAGACCCCAGATACGCAGTATTTT.